This entry concerns a single T cell receptor (beta chain). Antigen unknown. The data originate from a study of identical twins. General study points: The degree of excess twin sharing was weaker in beta out-of-frame sequences. It was cross-sectional statistical analysis, not following the same donors, that the conclusions relied on.

The V gene end was trimmed by 9 bases and the J gene end by 6 bases; junction bases not matched to a gene: 24. The V gene's germline CDR1 is MNHEY and CDR2 SMNVEV (reference sequence). CDR3 size: 18 residues. TCRdb re-called the 5' RACE reads with MiXCR, one entry per CDR3 protein. The table lists 350,000 or so distinct CDR3 sequences, roughly 10% of them singletons. V gene TRBV27 combines with J gene TRBJ2-3; 7 bases map to TRBD1. The receptor was isolated from a woman between 50 and 59 years old in good health. Sequenced input: naive T cells sorted from blood. The CDR3: CASSNIYTGTDHLDTQYF. CDR3 sequence (DNA): TGTGCCAGTAGTAATATCTATACCGGGACAGACCATCTGGATACGCAGTATTTT.